One sample yielded the 11 T cell receptor beta chains listed below, sequenced in a study of vaccination effects on CD4 cells after COVID-19. No antigen has been identified for these receptors. Profiling relied on immunoSEQ multiplex PCR, and the TCRdb table lists in-frame clones only, not all of them. Among about 47,000 clones listed, 70% were seen once. Having been cultured for about ten days, the cells underwent CD4+ T cell isolation. Each participant was administered two doses of either the BNT162b2 or the mRNA-1273 vaccine. The sample here was CD4+ T cells from PBMCs cultured without peptide, taken after COVID-19 vaccination. These receptors all stem from a human donor who received a COVID-19 vaccine.

The chain is built from TRBV28 and TRBJ1-1; TRBD1 might be the D (5 bases). The CDR3 contains 12 residues. Trimming removed 4 bases from V and 5 bases from J, with 8 bases in between. Germline CDR1 and CDR2: MDHEN and SYDVKM. In DNA form, the CDR3 reads TGTGCCAGCAGTTCAGGGAGTACTGAAGCTTTCTTT. Its translation: CASSSGSTEAFF.

The rearrangement links TRBV7-9 to TRBJ2-5; 7 bases align to TRBD1. This CDR3 comprises 12 residues. From germline, CDR1 is SEHNR and CDR2 FQNEAQ (reference sequence). Unmatched junction bases numbered 5, after V lost 8 bases and J lost 5 bases. CDR3 sequence reads: CASSTGWETQYF. CDR3 nucleotide sequence: TGTGCCAGCTCGACAGGGTGGGAGACCCAGTACTTC.

The chain combines TRBV5-1 with TRBJ1-2; D uncertain. V shed 4 bases and J shed 4 bases, with 17 bases lying between them. This CDR3 spans 15 amino acids. Germline V gene sequence: CDR1 SGHRS, CDR2 YFSETQ. The CDR3 loop is CASSINTELGYGYTF. The CDR3 coding sequence is TGCGCCAGCAGCATAAACACCGAGCTTGGCTATGGCTACACCTTC.

This chain links TRBV2 with TRBJ2-5; TRBD1 might be the D (5 bases). The CDR3 spans 13 residues. The germline CDR1 and CDR2 sequences are SNHLY and FYNNEI. V was pared by 8 bases and J by 1 base, with 11 bases between. The CDR3 is CASLRTTQETQYF. The CDR3 bases are TGTGCCAGCCTGAGGACAACCCAAGAGACCCAGTACTTC.

The chain carries TRBV5-4 and TRBJ2-5; D uncertain. The ends were cut back, 3 bases at V and 5 bases at J, with 17 bases in the middle. Germline CDR1 and CDR2: SGHNT and YYREEE (reference sequence). The CDR3 spans 15 residues. Here the CDR3 DNA reads TGTGCCAGCAGCTCCCTCTCTGGGGTTTCTGAGACCCAGTACTTC. Translating gives CASSSLSGVSETQYF.

There are a few counts of this clone. The chain carries TRBV19 and TRBJ1-3; the match to TRBD1 covers 7 bases. V lost 9 bases and J lost 4; bases outside the gene matches: 9. The CDR3 consists of 14 residues. Germline V lookup: CDR1 LNHDA, CDR2 SQIVND (reference sequence). CDR3 in DNA: TGTGCCAGCCGCATTGGACAGGCGGGAAACACCATATATTTT. Translation: CASRIGQAGNTIYF.

J is TRBJ1-1 and V is TRBV28; D ambiguous. The V and J ends lost 4 bases and 1 base respectively, with 7 bases between them. CDR1 MDHEN and CDR2 SYDVKM come from the germline V gene. This CDR3 is 13 amino acids long. The CDR3 loop reads CASSSNGNTEAFF. CDR3 DNA: TGTGCCAGCAGTTCCAACGGGAACACTGAAGCTTTCTTT.

V gene TRBV18 combines with J gene TRBJ1-6, with D perhaps TRBD1 (6 bases). Trimming shortened V by 3 bases and J by 7 bases, and 10 bases separated the two germline ends. Germline-derived CDR1 and CDR2 are KGHSH and LQKENI. The CDR3 is made up of 14 amino acids. The CDR3 sequence: CASSPTGGNSPLHF. CDR3 DNA sequence: TGTGCCAGCTCACCGACAGGAGGGAATTCACCCCTCCACTTT.

The chain links TRBV6-1 to TRBJ1-1; no firm D call. V dropped 3 bases and J dropped 0 bases, with 5 bases sitting between them. The CDR3 spans 13 residues. Germline CDR1 is MNHNS and CDR2 is SASEGT. CDR3 DNA sequence: TGTGCCAGCAGTGATCGGATGAACACTGAAGCTTTCTTT. Translating gives CASSDRMNTEAFF.

This chain links TRBV6-5 with TRBJ2-7; D is unresolved. Between the trimmed V and J ends, which lost 4 bases and 5 bases, there was a span of 6 bases. CDR1 and CDR2 (germline): MNHEY, SVGAGI. The CDR3 consists of 11 residues. CDR3 DNA: TGTGCCAGCAGTTTGGCGGACGAGCAGTACTTC. Translating it yields CASSLADEQYF.

This chain connects TRBV6-5 to TRBJ2-3; D possibly matches TRBD1 or TRBD2 (6 bases each). Germline lookup yields CDR1 MNHEY and CDR2 SVGAGI. Between the trimmed V and J ends, which lost 6 bases and 2 bases, there was a span of 12 bases. The length of the CDR3 is 14 residues. The CDR3 reads CASRRGGNTDTQYF. The DNA of the CDR3 is TGTGCCAGCAGAAGAGGGGGGAACACAGATACGCAGTATTTT.